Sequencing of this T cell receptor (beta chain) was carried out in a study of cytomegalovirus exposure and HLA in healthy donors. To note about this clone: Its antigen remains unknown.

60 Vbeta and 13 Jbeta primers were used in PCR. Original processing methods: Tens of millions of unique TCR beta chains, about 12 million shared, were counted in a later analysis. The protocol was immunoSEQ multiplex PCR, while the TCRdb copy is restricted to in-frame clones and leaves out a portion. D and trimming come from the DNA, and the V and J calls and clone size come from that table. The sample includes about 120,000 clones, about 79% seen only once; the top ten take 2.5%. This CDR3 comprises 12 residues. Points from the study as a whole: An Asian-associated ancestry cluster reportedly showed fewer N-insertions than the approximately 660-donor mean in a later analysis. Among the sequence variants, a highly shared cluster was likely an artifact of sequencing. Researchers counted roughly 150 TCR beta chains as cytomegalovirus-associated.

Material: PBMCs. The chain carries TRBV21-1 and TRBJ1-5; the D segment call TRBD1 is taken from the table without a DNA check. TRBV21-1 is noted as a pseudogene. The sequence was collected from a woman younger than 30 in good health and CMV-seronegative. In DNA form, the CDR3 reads TGTGCCAGCAGCACCCCGACAAGGCCCCAGCATTTT. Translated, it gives CASSTPTRPQHF.